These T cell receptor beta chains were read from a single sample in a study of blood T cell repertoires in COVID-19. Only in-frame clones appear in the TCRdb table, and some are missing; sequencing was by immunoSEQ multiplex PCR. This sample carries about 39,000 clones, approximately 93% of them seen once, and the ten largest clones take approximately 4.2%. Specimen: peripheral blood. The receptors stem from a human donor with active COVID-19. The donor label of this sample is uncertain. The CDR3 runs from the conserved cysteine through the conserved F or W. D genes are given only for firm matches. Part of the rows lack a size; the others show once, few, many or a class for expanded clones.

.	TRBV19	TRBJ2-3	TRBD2	CASSPYRTSGGSTDTQYF	TGTGCCAGTAGTCCATACCGCACTAGCGGGGGGTCCACAGATACGCAGTATTTT
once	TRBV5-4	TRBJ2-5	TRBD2	CASRFSGGPQETQYF	TGTGCCAGCAGGTTCTCGGGGGGGCCTCAAGAGACCCAGTACTTC
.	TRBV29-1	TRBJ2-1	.	CSGWRNEQFF	TGCAGCGGCTGGAGGAATGAGCAGTTCTTC
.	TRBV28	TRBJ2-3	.	CASSLRGTDTQYF	TGTGCCAGCAGCCTCCGGGGCACAGATACGCAGTATTTT
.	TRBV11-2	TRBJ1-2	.	CASSLDISYYGYTF	TGTGCCAGCAGCTTAGATATAAGCTACTATGGCTACACCTTC
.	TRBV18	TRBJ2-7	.	CASSRPSNYEQYF	TGTGCCAGCTCACGACCTAGCAACTACGAGCAGTACTTC
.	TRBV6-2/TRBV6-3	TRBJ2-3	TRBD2	CASSLLAGGTDTQYF	TGTGCCAGCAGTCTACTAGCGGGTGGAACAGATACGCAGTATTTT
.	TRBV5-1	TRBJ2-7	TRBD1	CASSSPGQGPYEQYF	TGCGCCAGCAGCTCGCCGGGACAGGGTCCCTACGAGCAGTACTTC
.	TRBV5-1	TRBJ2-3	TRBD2	CASSLSGGISTDTQYF	TGCGCCAGCAGCTTAAGCGGGGGAATAAGCACAGATACGCAGTATTTT
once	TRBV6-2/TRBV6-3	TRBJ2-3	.	CASSSGQKTFGSDTQYF	TGTGCCAGCAGCTCCGGACAGAAAACGTTCGGATCAGATACGCAGTATTTT
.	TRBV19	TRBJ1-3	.	CASSIDAISGNTIYF	TGTGCCAGTAGTATAGATGCTATCTCTGGAAACACCATATATTTT
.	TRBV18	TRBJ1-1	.	CASSRESGTEAFF	TGTGCCAGCTCAAGGGAGTCGGGGACTGAAGCTTTCTTT
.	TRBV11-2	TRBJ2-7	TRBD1	CASSLDRLAGQGYEQYF	TGTGCCAGCAGCTTAGATCGTCTCGCAGGACAGGGGTACGAGCAGTACTTC
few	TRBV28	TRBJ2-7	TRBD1	CASSLNRGLSYEQYF	TGTGCCAGCAGTTTAAACAGGGGATTGTCCTACGAGCAGTACTTC
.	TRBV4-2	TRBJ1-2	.	CASSQEIGGLYGYTF	TGTGCCAGCAGCCAAGAGATTGGGGGGTTGTATGGCTACACCTTC
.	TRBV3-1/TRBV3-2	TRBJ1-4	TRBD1	CASSWTGGNEKLFF	TGTGCCAGCAGCTGGACAGGGGGAAACGAAAAACTGTTTTTT
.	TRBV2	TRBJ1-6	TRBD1	CASRAQQGDSPLHF	TGTGCCAGCAGAGCTCAACAGGGGGATTCACCCCTCCACTTT
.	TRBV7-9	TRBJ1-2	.	CASSFARQRSNYGYTF	TGTGCCAGCAGCTTCGCTCGGCAGCGCTCTAACTATGGCTACACCTTC